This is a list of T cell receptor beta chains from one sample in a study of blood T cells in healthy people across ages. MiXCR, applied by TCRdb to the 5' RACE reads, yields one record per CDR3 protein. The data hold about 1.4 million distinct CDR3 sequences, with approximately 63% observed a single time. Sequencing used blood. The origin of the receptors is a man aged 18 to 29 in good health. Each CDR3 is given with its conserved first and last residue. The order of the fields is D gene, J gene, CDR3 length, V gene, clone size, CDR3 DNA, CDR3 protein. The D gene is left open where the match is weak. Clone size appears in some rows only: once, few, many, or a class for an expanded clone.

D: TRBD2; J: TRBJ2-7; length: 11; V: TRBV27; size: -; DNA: TGTGCCAGCGGGGAGGGGTGCGAGCAGTACTTC; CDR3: CASGEGCEQYF
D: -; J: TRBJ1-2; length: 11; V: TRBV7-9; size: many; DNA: TGTGCCAGCAGCGATGGAGATGGCTACACCTTC; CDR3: CASSDGDGYTF
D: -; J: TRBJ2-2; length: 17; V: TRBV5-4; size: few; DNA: TGTGCCAGCAGCTCCCTCTCGGAGGGCGTGGAGACCGGGGAGCTGTTTTTT; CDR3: CASSSLSEGVETGELFF
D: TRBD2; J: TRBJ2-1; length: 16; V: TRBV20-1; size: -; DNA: TGCAGTGCTAGAGATCTCCTAGCGGAGACCTACAATGAGCAGTTCTTC; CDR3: CSARDLLAETYNEQFF
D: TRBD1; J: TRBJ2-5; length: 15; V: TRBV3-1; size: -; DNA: TGTGCCAGCAGCCAAGAGGAGACAGGGAGCGGTGAGCAGTACTTC; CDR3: CASSQEETGSGEQYF
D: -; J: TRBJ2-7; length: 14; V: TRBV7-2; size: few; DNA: TGTGCCAGCAGCCCGGACGCCTCGTACTACGAGCAGTACTTC; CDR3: CASSPDASYYEQYF
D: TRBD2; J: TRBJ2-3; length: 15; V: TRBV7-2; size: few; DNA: TGTGCCAGCAGCTTAGGGACTAGCGTGACAGATACGCAGTATTTT; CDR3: CASSLGTSVTDTQYF
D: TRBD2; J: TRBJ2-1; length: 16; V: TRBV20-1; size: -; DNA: TGCAGTGCTAGAGACCCGCTAGCGGGAGGCCGGAATGAGCAGTTCTTC; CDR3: CSARDPLAGGRNEQFF
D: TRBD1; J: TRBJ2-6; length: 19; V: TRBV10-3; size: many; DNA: TGTGCCATCAGTAAATACCCGGGACAGGGGGAATCTGGGGCCAACGTCCTGACTTTC; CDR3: CAISKYPGQGESGANVLTF
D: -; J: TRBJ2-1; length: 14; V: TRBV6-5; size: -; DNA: TGTGCCAGCAGTTACTCATGGGGAAACAATGAGCAGTTCTTC; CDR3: CASSYSWGNNEQFF
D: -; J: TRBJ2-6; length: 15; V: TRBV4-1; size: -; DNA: TGCGCCAGCAGATCACGGGACTCTGGGGCCAACGTCCTGACTTTC; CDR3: CASRSRDSGANVLTF
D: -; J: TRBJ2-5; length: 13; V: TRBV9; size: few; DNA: TGTGCCAGCAGTCCACGTAGTGGCGAGACCCAGTACTTC; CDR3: CASSPRSGETQYF
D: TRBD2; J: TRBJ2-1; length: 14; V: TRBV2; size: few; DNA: TGTGCCAGCAGCGGGACTAGCGGGAACAATGAGCAGTTCTTC; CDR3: CASSGTSGNNEQFF
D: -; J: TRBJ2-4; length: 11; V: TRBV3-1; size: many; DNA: TGTGCCAGCAGCCTGAAAAACATTCAGTACTTC; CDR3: CASSLKNIQYF
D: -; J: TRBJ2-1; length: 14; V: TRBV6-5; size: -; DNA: TGTGCCAGCAGTTACTTCGCGGATGACAATGAGCAGTTCTTC; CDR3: CASSYFADDNEQFF
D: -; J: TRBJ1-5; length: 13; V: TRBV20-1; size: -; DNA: TGCAGTGCCTCGGCCATTAGCAATCAGCCCCAGCATTTT; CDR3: CSASAISNQPQHF
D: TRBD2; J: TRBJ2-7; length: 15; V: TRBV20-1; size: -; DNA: TGCAGTGTAAGGTCCCTGCGGGGGAGTTCCTACGAGCAGTACTTC; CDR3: CSVRSLRGSSYEQYF
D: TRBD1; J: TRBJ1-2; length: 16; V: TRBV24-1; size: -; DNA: TGTGCCACCAGTGACATCGACAGGGGAGCCTTCTATGACTACACCTTC; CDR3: CATSDIDRGAFYDYTF
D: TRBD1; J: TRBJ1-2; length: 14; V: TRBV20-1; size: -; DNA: TGCAGTGGGCCTTTGGACAGGGGAAACTATGGCTACACCTTC; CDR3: CSGPLDRGNYGYTF
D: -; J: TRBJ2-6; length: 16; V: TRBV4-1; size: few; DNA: TGCGCCAGCAGCCAAGTAAGGGGGTCTGGGGCCAACGTCCTGACTTTC; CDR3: CASSQVRGSGANVLTF
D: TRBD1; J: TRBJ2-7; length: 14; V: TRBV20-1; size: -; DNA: TGCAGTGCCCAGATCGGGACAGGACCCTACGAGCAGTACTTC; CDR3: CSAQIGTGPYEQYF
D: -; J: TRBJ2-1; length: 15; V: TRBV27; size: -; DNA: TGTGCCAGCAGCCCTCGTGCAGACTCCTACAATGAGCAGTTCTTC; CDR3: CASSPRADSYNEQFF
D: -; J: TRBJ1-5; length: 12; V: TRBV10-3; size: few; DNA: TGTGCCATCGGAGGGGGAAATCAGCCCCAGCATTTT; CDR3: CAIGGGNQPQHF
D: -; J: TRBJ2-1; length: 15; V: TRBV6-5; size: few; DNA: TGTGCCAGCAAGGGGATGGACAGCGCATACAATGAGCAGTTCTTC; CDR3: CASKGMDSAYNEQFF
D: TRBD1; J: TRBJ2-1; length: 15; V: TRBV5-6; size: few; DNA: TGTGCCAGCAGCATAGGACAGGAATCCTACAATGAGCAGTTCTTC; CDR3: CASSIGQESYNEQFF
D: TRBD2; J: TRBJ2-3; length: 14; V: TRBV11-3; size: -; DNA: TGTGCCAGCAGCGCCAGCGGGAGCGTCGATACGCAGTATTTT; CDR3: CASSASGSVDTQYF
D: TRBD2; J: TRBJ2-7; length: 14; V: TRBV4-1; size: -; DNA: TGCGCCAGCAGCTTTATTAGCGGGAGGGGCGAGCAGTACTTC; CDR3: CASSFISGRGEQYF
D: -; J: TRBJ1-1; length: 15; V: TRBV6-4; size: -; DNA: TGTGCCAGCAGCCCACGGGGGTTGATGAACACTGAAGCTTTCTTT; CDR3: CASSPRGLMNTEAFF
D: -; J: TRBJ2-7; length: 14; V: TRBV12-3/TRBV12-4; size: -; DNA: TGTGCCAGCAGACGCGACGGTAGCTCCTACGAGCAGTACTTC; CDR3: CASRRDGSSYEQYF
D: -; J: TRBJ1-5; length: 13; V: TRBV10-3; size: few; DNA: TGTGCCATCAGTGAGATCGGAAGTCAGCCCCAGCATTTT; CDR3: CAISEIGSQPQHF
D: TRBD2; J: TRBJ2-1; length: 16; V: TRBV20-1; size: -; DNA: TGCAGTGCTAGAGGCGGGGGAGCGAGTGCTTACAATGAGCAGTTCTTC; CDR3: CSARGGGASAYNEQFF
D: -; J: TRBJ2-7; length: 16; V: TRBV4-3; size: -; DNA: TGCGCCAGCAGCCAAGATCGGGACGGGGGCAGCTACGAGCAGTACTTC; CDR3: CASSQDRDGGSYEQYF
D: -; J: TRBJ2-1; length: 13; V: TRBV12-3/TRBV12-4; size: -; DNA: TGTGCCAGCAGCCCCGTATGGGGGGATGAGCAGTTCTTC; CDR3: CASSPVWGDEQFF
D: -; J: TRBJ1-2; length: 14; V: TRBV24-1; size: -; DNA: TGTGCCACCAGTGATTGGACATCCGAGGGGGGCTACACCTTC; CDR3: CATSDWTSEGGYTF
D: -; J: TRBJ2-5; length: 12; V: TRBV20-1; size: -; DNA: TGCAGTGCTAATCCGGGGACAGAGACCCAGTACTTC; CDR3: CSANPGTETQYF
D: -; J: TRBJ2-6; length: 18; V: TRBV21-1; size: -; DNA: TGTGCCAGCAGCAAAGGGCGCAGGCGCTGGGCTGGGGCCAACGTCCTGACTTTC; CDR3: CASSKGRRRWAGANVLTF
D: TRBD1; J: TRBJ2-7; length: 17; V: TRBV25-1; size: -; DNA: TGTGCCAGCAGTGAAATCGATGCCGGGACAGGGTTCTACGAGCAGTACTTC; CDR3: CASSEIDAGTGFYEQYF
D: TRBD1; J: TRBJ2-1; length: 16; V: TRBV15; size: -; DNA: TGTGCCACCAGCACCAGGACAGGCCCGACCTACAATGAGCAGTTCTTC; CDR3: CATSTRTGPTYNEQFF
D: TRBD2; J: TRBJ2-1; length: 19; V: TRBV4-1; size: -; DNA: TGCGCCAGCAGCCAAGACGCTCAGGTAGTAACTAGCGGGAGCAATGAGCAGTTCTTC; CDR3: CASSQDAQVVTSGSNEQFF
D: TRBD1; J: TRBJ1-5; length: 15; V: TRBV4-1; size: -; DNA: TGCGCCAGCAGCCAAGGACACCAGGGGGCTCAGCCCCAGCATTTT; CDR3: CASSQGHQGAQPQHF
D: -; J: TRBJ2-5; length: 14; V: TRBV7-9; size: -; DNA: TGTGCCAGTTCAAAGGGTCCCAGTCTGGAGACCCAGTACTTC; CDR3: CASSKGPSLETQYF
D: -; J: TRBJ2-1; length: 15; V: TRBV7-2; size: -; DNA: TGTGCCAGCAGCTTAATTTTGTCGGACCACAATGAGCGGTTCTTC; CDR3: CASSLILSDHNERFF
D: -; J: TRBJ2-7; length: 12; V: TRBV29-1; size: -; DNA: TGCGGCGTTAAGACAGAGACCTACGAGCAGTACTTC; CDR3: CGVKTETYEQYF
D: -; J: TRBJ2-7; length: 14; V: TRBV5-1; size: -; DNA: TGCGCCAGCAGCTTGGGACAGTCCGCCTACGAGCAGTACTTC; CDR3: CASSLGQSAYEQYF
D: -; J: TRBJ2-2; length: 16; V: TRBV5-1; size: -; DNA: TGCGCCAGCAGCCCCCCTCGAGTCTCGAACACCGGGGAGCTGTTTTTT; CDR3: CASSPPRVSNTGELFF
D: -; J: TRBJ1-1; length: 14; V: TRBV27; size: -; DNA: TGTGCCAGCAGTGCAAGGGGATCGAACACTGAAGCTTTCTTT; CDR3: CASSARGSNTEAFF
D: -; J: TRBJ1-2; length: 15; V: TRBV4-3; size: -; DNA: TGCGCCAGCAGCCCTGACAACAGGGTAAACTATGGCTACACCTTC; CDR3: CASSPDNRVNYGYTF
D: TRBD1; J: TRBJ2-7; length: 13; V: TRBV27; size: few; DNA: TGTGCCAGCAGGACAGGGGGAGGCTTCGAGCAGTACTTC; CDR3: CASRTGGGFEQYF
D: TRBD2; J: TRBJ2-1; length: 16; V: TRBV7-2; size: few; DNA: TGTGCCAGCAGCTTAGCGGGGACTAGCGGGAGCCGGGAGCAGTTCTTC; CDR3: CASSLAGTSGSREQFF
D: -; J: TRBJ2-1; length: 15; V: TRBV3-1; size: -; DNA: TGTGCCAGCAGCCAAGGGCTAGCGCAAAACAATGAGCAGTTCTTC; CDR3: CASSQGLAQNNEQFF
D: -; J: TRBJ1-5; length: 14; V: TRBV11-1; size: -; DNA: TGTGCCAGCAGTCGCGGGGGCGCGGGTCAGCCCCAGCATTTT; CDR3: CASSRGGAGQPQHF
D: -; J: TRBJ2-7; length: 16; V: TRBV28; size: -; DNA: TGTGCCAGCAGTTTATCGGGACAGCGGGGGACCTACGAGCAGTACTTC; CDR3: CASSLSGQRGTYEQYF
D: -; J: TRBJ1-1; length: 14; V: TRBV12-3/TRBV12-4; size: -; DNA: TGTGCCAGCAGTTTAGCCCCGGGTCAGCGGGAAGCTTTCTTT; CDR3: CASSLAPGQREAFF
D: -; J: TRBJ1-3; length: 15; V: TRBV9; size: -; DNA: TGTGCCAGCAGCGTAGATGGACCGACTGGTAGGGCCATATATTTT; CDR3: CASSVDGPTGRAIYF
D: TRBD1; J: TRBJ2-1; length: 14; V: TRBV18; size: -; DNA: TGTGCCAGCTCACCGGGACAGGGAGGAGAGACCCAGTTCTTC; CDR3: CASSPGQGGETQFF
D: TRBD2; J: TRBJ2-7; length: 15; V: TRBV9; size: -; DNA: TGTGCCAGCAGCGACGGAGGGACTAGCGGGCGCGAGCAGTACTTC; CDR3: CASSDGGTSGREQYF
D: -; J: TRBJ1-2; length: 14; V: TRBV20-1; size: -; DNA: TGCAGTGCTAGAGATACGACAGGCCCATATGGCTACACCTTC; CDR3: CSARDTTGPYGYTF
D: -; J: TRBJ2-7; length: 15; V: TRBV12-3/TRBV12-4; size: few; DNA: TGTGCCAGCAGAACCTCAGGTTCCCTCTCCTACGAGCAGTACTTC; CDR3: CASRTSGSLSYEQYF
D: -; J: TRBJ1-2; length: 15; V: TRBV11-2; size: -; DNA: TGTGCCAGCAGCTTAGTTACAGCCTCTAACTATGGCTACACCTTC; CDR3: CASSLVTASNYGYTF
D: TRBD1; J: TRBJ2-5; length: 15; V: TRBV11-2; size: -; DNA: TGTGCCAGCAGCTTAGGGGGCGGACAGGGGGAGACCCAGTACTTC; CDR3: CASSLGGGQGETQYF